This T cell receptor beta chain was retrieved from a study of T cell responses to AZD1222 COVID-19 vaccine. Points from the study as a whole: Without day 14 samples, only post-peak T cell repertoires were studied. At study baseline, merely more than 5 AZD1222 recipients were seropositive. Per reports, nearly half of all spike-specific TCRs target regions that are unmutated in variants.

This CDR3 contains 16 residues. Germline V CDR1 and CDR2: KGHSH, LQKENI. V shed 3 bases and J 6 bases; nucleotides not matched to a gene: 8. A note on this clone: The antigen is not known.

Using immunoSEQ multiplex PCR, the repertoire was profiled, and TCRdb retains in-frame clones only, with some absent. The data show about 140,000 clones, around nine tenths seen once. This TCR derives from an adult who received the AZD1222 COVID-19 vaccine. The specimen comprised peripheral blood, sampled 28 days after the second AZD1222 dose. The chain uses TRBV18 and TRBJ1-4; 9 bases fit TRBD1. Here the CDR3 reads CASSPAWGQGYEKLFF. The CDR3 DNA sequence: TGTGCCAGCTCACCGGCGTGGGGACAGGGATATGAAAAACTGTTTTTT.